This T cell receptor beta chain emerged from a study of shared clonotypes between healthy human individuals (dated by TCRdb to 2020 to 2021). For context, the study as a whole: A few men and a couple of women, aged 18 to 49 years, made up the cohort. Per donor, three plates each were used for CD4 naive and CD4 memory, two for CD8 naive, and one for CD8 memory. To estimate repertoire size and how much clonotypes are shared between individuals, the study performed deep sequencing of blood TCR repertoires from roughly five healthy adults. Libraries were prepared and TCR repertoires were sequenced by different laboratories using diverse techniques, in order to increase sequencing depth and limit assay-specific biases. Between about 0.85 and 9.5 billion PBMCs per donor were obtained by leukapheresis.

Deletion took 8 bases off V and 0 bases off J, with a span of 11 bases between the germline ends. The germline V gene encodes CDR1 SQVTM and CDR2 ANQGSEA. The CDR3 sequence holds 12 residues, the cysteine and phenylalanine included. The CDR3 DNA has 36 bases and is translated from base 1. To note about this clone: The antigen it binds to is not known. Per-nucleotide qualities are absent, and no much larger clonotype sits a single base away.

Using the deep immunoSEQ assay, multiplex PCR amplified TCR CDR3 regions from genomic DNA. Extracted genomic DNA from each cell subset was spread evenly across all wells of several immunoSEQ 96-well plates, with each plate serving as a replicate. For sorted subsets, each replicate PCR was loaded with about 200 ng genomic DNA, equivalent to about 33,000 T cell genomes. Purified libraries were measured with a Qubit 3.0 fluorometer, size-checked on a Bioanalyzer 2100, and measured again with the KAPA Library Quantification kit. Each immunoSEQ 96-well plate was sequenced on its own single-read 150-cycle Illumina NextSeq 550 flow cell. In the source study's methods: Because the immunoSEQ output held only junctional sequences and lacked quality scores, the filtering could not match the filtering applied to full-length reads. To assign V/J genes and CDR3, sequences were annotated against IMGT germline references using PyIR, a Python wrapper for IgBLAST v1.9. Reads were filtered out if the reads had weak V/J assignments (E-value above 1e-6), no CDR3, stop codons, out-of-frame junctions, or ambiguous translated residues. A V3J clonotype was defined by an identical inferred V gene, J gene, and CDR3 amino acid sequence. Percentage overlap between repertoires was computed as shared unique clonotypes divided by the size of the smaller repertoire. Three approaches were used to assess repertoire richness: RTK rarefaction, the Chao1 estimator, and Recon v2.1 estimates of unobserved clonotypes. OLGA was used to compute generation probabilities for all TCRbeta clonotypes that the gDNA method yielded from a handful of donors. TCRdb provides this immuneACCESS table in a form limited to in-frame rearrangements. Some clones are lacking; in checked studies, under half of them reflect an unresolved V gene, and why the rest are absent is not known. V and J calls and clone size are as listed in that table; D and trimming were resolved from the DNA. Present in this sample are millions of clones, around 93% of which were seen just once. Together, the top ten hold around 1.7% of the sample.

Study-wide findings and limitations: Incomplete sequencing was indicated by rarefaction of sorted-subset datasets, despite the large sequencing depth. Compared with non-shared clonotypes, clonotypes shared by all four sorted-subset donors had higher generation probabilities. Because the study included only a small number of donors, the genetic and exposure-history diversity represented was limited. Across a handful of donors, about 5% of naive CD4, around 3.3% of naive CD8, about 2.3% of memory CD4, and over 0.35% of memory CD8 clonotypes were shared. Larger estimated clonotype richness was generally found for naive subsets than for memory subsets. Pairwise subsampling indicated that sequencing depth was expected to affect the degree of clonotype sharing among donors. Sampling was restricted to blood, and TCR repertoires in tissue are likely to differ from TCR repertoires in blood.

CD8 naive samples were CD45RO-negative cells positively selected for CCR7, giving a CD45RA+CCR7+ population that excluded TemRA cells. The donors were healthy, HIV-negative adults who had no recently reported acute infections or vaccinations. Every donor was a Caucasian adult residing in Nashville, Tennessee, USA. Blood was collected by leukapheresis, and PBMCs were isolated by Ficoll-Histopaque density gradient centrifugation and then cryopreserved in liquid nitrogen vapor phase. Analytical flow cytometry was used to check the purity and quantity of every magnetically sorted T cell population. From each sorted fraction, genomic DNA was isolated and quantified by UV absorbance on a Nanodrop 2000c.

The clonotype comes from a young man in good health. Some clones in this sample may be carry-over from other donors' samples. Here the chain combines TRBV29-1 and TRBJ2-7, with the D gene call left open. Material: naive CD8+ T cells from PBMCs. The cell subset or site label on this specimen signifies: CD45RA+CCR7+. The CDR3 is CSCGEVSYEQYF. The bases are TGCAGCTGCGGTGAGGTCTCCTACGAGCAGTACTTC.